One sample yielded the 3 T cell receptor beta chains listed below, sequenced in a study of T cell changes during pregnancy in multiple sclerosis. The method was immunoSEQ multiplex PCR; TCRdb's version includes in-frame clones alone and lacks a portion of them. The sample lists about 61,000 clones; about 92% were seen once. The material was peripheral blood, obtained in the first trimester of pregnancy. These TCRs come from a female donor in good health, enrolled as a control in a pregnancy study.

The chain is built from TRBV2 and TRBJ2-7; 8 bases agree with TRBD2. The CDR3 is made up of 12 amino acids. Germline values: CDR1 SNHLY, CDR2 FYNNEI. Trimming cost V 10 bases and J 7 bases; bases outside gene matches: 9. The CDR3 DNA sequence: TGTGCCACCAGGCGGGGGGCCATGGAGCAGTACTTC. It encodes CATRRGAMEQYF. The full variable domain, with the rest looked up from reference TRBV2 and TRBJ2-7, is EPEVTQTPSHQVTQMGQEVILRCVPISNHLYFYWYRQILGQKVEFLVSFYNNEISEKSEIFDDQFSVERPDGSNFTLKIRSTKLEDSAMYFCATRRGAMEQYFGPGTRLTVT.

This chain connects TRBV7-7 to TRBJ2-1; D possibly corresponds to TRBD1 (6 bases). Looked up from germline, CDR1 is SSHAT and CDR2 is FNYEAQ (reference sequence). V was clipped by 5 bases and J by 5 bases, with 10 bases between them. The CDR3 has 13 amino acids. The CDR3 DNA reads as TGTGCCAGCAGCCTGGACAGACACAATGAGCAGTTCTTC. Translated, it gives CASSLDRHNEQFF.

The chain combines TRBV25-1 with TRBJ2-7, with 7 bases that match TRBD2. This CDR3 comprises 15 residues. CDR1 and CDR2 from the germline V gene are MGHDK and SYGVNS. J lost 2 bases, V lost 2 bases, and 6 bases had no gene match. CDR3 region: CASSESSGFPYEQYF. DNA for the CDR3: TGTGCCAGCAGTGAAAGTAGCGGGTTCCCCTACGAGCAGTACTTC.